The 16 T cell receptor beta chains presented below share a single source sample, sequenced in a study of Ad26.COV2.S vaccination and SARS-CoV-2 variants. Clones were sequenced by immunoSEQ multiplex PCR, and TCRdb holds only the in-frame ones, with some missing. Of some 340,000 clones listed, 70% to 90% are singletons. This sample's treatment: roughly 20 received Ad26.COV2.S at low or high dose, single or two shots; about five received placebo; per-sample allocation not given. At day 63 after the first vaccine or placebo injection, samples were drawn. The material sequenced was peripheral blood, taken in a trial of Ad26.COV2.S vaccine versus placebo. These receptors came from a person aged 18 to 65 who received the Ad26.COV2.S COVID-19 vaccine or a placebo.

The chain has TRBV4-1 and TRBJ2-1; 8 bases are a match to TRBD2. Per the germline V gene, CDR1 is MGHRA and CDR2 is YSYEKL. The CDR3 runs to 17 residues. Trimming removed 0 bases from V and 7 bases from J; junction bases left unmatched: 11. The CDR3, as DNA: TGCGCCAGCAGCCAAGATGCCAGCGGGGGACGAACGAATGAGCAGTTCTTC. It specifies CASSQDASGGRTNEQFF.

This rearrangement joins TRBV3-1 (or the pseudogene TRBV3-2) to TRBJ2-7; D possibly corresponds to TRBD2 (5 bases). Trimming pared 1 base from V and 6 bases from J, leaving 13 bases between. The CDR3 loop spans 14 amino acids. Germline loops: CDR1 LGHDT, CDR2 YNNKEL (reference sequence). The CDR3 region is CASSQGEGLGEQYF. The CDR3 DNA follows: TGTGCCAGCAGCCAAGGAGAGGGTTTGGGCGAGCAGTACTTC.

The gene calls are TRBV5-1 and TRBJ2-7, with D maybe TRBD1 (6 bases). This CDR3 is 14 amino acids long. Between the trimmed V and J ends, which lost 0 bases and 3 bases, there was a span of 10 bases. Germline CDR1 reads SGHRS; CDR2 reads YFSETQ. CDR3 region: CASSLAPTGYEQYF. The CDR3 DNA sequence: TGCGCCAGCAGCTTGGCCCCGACAGGCTACGAGCAGTACTTC. Looking up the rest from reference TRBV5-1 and TRBJ2-7 gives the full variable domain: KAGVTQTPRYLIKTRGQQVTLSCSPISGHRSVSWYQQTPGQGLQFLFEYFSETQRNKGNFPGRFSGRQFSNSRSEMNVSTLELGDSALYLCASSLAPTGYEQYFGPGTRLTVT.

The chain joins TRBV2 to TRBJ1-6; 7 nucleotides align to TRBD1. CDR1 and CDR2 from the germline V gene are SNHLY and FYNNEI. Trimming took 2 bases from V and 4 from J; bases not matched to a gene: 5. The CDR3 length is 16 residues. CDR3 DNA: TGTGCCAGCAGTGAAAGGGGACAGACTTATAATTCACCCCTCCACTTT. This encodes CASSERGQTYNSPLHF.

The rearrangement joins TRBV4-1 to TRBJ2-5; D not resolved. V lost 4 bases to trimming and J lost 5 bases, with 11 bases between them. The length of the CDR3 is 13 residues. CDR1 is MGHRA, CDR2 YSYEKL, per germline. The CDR3 nucleotides read TGCGCCAGCAGCCTTACCAGCCCCGAGACCCAGTACTTC. This sequence encodes CASSLTSPETQYF.

This chain joins TRBV4-3 and TRBJ2-3, with D uncertain. This CDR3 is built from 16 residues. The ends were cut back, 1 base at V and 0 bases at J, with 11 bases in the middle. Germline V gene data show CDR1 as LGHNA and CDR2 as YSLEER. The CDR3 spells CASSQGLRSSTDTQYF. DNA for the CDR3: TGCGCCAGCAGCCAAGGTCTGCGTTCTAGCACAGATACGCAGTATTTT.

This clone appeared a few times. The same CDR3 is also encoded by other DNA sequences in this sample. The rearrangement uses TRBV2 and TRBJ2-5; D unresolved. The V gene's germline CDR1 is SNHLY and CDR2 FYNNEI. Trimming removed 8 bases from V and 5 bases from J, with 6 bases in between. This CDR3 region has 10 residues. DNA of the CDR3: TGTGCCAGCGGGCGGGAGACCCAGTACTTC. Its translation: CASGRETQYF.

This clone has just one count. The chain joins TRBV10-2 to TRBJ1-2, with D possibly being TRBD1 (6 bases). This CDR3 contains 14 residues. CDR1 is WSHSY, CDR2 SAAADI, per germline. V shed 5 bases and J shed 1 base, with 11 bases lying between them. For the CDR3, the DNA is TGCGCCAGCAGTCCGGGACACATTAACTATGGCTACACCTTC. It yields the protein CASSPGHINYGYTF.

The chain's CDR3 is CASSSGPTDTQYF. As DNA, the CDR3 is TGTGCCAGCAGCTCCGGGCCCACAGATACGCAGTATTTT. The chain uses TRBV11-3 and TRBJ2-3; D gene ambiguous. Trimming pared 4 bases from V and 2 bases from J, leaving 7 bases between. Germline V lookup: CDR1 SGHNT, CDR2 YENEEA. This CDR3 region has 13 residues.

This clone was found once. The chain couples TRBV7-8 to TRBJ2-3, with TRBD1 matching over 7 bases. Germline values: CDR1 SGHVS, CDR2 FQNEAQ. Unmatched junction bases numbered 4, after V lost 1 base and J lost 3 bases. CDR3 length equals 15 residues. The CDR3 nucleotides read TGTGCCAGCAGCTTAGGACAGGGTGAGACAGATACGCAGTATTTT. Amino acids: CASSLGQGETDTQYF. The whole variable domain, remainder taken from reference TRBV7-8 and TRBJ2-3, is GAGVSQSPRYKVAKRGQDVALRCDPISGHVSLFWYQQALGQGPEFLTYFQNEAQLDKSGLPSDRFFAERPEGSVSTLKIQRTQQEDSAVYLCASSLGQGETDTQYFGPGTRLTVL.

This clone was recorded a few times. The chain carries TRBV10-3 and TRBJ2-2; 7 nucleotides line up with TRBD1. Germline-derived CDR1 and CDR2 are ENHRY and SYGVKD. Trimming removed 5 bases from V and 6 bases from J; junction bases left unmatched: 9. This CDR3 region has 15 residues. The CDR3 DNA is TGTGCCATCAGTCCCCCTCGACAGGGTTCCGGGGAGCTGTTTTTT. This translates into CAISPPRQGSGELFF.

The chain carries TRBV11-2 and TRBJ2-5; TRBD1 might be the D (6 bases). Trimming took 1 base from V and 2 from J, leaving 11 bases between them. The CDR3 sequence is 15 residues long. CDR1 SGHAT and CDR2 FQNNGV come from the germline V gene. CDR3 DNA sequence: TGTGCCAGCAGCTTAGGGGGGCTTAATCAAGAGACCCAGTACTTC. This translates into CASSLGGLNQETQYF.

The CDR3 loop is CASSSPVETAIHYGYTF. CDR3 nucleotide sequence: TGTGCCAGCAGTTCTCCCGTTGAGACAGCAATCCACTATGGCTACACCTTC. The chain recombines TRBV28 with TRBJ1-2, with a tentative D call TRBD1 (5 bases). This CDR3 has 17 residues. Germline-derived CDR1 and CDR2 are MDHEN and SYDVKM. Trimming shortened V by 4 bases and J by 3 bases, and 21 bases separated the two germline ends.

This chain joins TRBV5-4 and TRBJ1-1; no clear D gene. Trimming removed 0 bases from V and 1 base from J, with 7 bases in between. This CDR3 comprises 14 residues. CDR1 is SGHNT and CDR2 is YYREEE in the germline V gene (reference sequence). The CDR3 sequence is CASSLARQNTEAFF. CDR3 DNA sequence: TGTGCCAGCAGCTTGGCCCGGCAGAACACTGAAGCTTTCTTT.

The chain joins TRBV5-4 to TRBJ1-4, with D possibly being TRBD1 (5 bases). Trimming shortened V by 0 bases and J by 7 bases, and 10 bases separated the two germline ends. The CDR3 has 14 residues. Germline values: CDR1 SGHNT, CDR2 YYREEE (reference sequence). The CDR3 sequence is CASSLGGEVEKLFF. The CDR3 region has the DNA TGTGCCAGCAGCTTGGGGGGCGAGGTTGAAAAACTGTTTTTT.

This chain links TRBV11-2 with TRBJ1-2; tentative D call: TRBD1 (5 bases). Trimming left V 2 bases short and J 5 bases short, with 24 bases between. Germline-derived CDR1 and CDR2 are SGHAT and FQNNGV. The CDR3 is made up of 18 amino acids. The CDR3 DNA sequence: TGTGCCAGCAGCTTAACCGGTCGGACACTCGGGACCTCTTATGGCTACACCTTC. Translation gives CASSLTGRTLGTSYGYTF.